This TCR beta chain was obtained from a study of T cell responses to AZD1222 COVID-19 vaccine. Study-level points and caveats: Clonal diversity was possibly underestimated, and the donors were mostly white British, with more females. All repertoire sampling was performed exclusively after the peak T cell response. Spike-specific TCR breadth and depth went up after people got two AZD1222 doses.

Germline V CDR1 and CDR2: WSHSY, SAAADI. CDR3 length: 15 amino acids. V gave up 6 bases and J gave up 1 base; unmatched junction bases: 6. A remark on this clone: Its antigen is undetermined.

Produced via immunoSEQ multiplex PCR; TCRdb's table is partial and in-frame only. Among more than 95,000 clones listed, around 80% were seen once. The V call is TRBV10-2, the J call TRBJ2-3, with 8 bases matching TRBD1. The sequences come from peripheral blood, collected on day 0 of AZD1222 vaccination. This TCR derives from an adult in good health. CDR3 sequence (DNA): TGCGCCAGCAGAATAGGACAGGGCGGCACAGATACGCAGTATTTT. Amino acid sequence: CASRIGQGGTDTQYF.